The sequence of this T cell receptor (beta chain) was determined in a study of cytomegalovirus exposure and HLA in healthy donors. General study findings and limits: Certain indistinguishable V segments, among them TRBV6-2 and TRBV6-3, were excluded.

Though nominally healthy at sampling, donors likely had unrecorded immune exposures. About this clone itself: Its antigen is unidentified.

V was shortened by 6 bases and J by 4 bases, with 12 bases between the two germline ends. There are 13 residues in the CDR3. CDR1 KGHSH and CDR2 LQKENI come from the germline V gene. 13 Jbeta primers and 60 Vbeta primers were used for the PCR. Some clones are missing from TCRdb's copy, which holds only in-frame ones; the method was immunoSEQ multiplex PCR. The sample yields about 170,000 clones, 70% to 90% seen once. This sequence was found in a man aged 18-30 years in good health and CMV-seropositive. J is TRBJ1-1 and V is TRBV18, with TRBD1 as a possible D gene (6 bases). Sequencing was carried out using PBMCs. The CDR3 DNA follows: TGTGCCAGCTCCTACCTAGGGGGCACTGAAGCTTTCTTT. It yields the protein CASSYLGGTEAFF.